This passage covers 27 T cell receptor beta chains from one sample sequenced in a study of T cells after yellow fever vaccination. MiXCR was run by TCRdb on the 5' RACE reads, yielding one entry per CDR3 protein. The top ten clones hold under 20% of a sample with some 250,000 distinct CDR3 sequences, over 3% of them seen once. Sequencing used PBMCs, obtained 15 days after the yellow fever booster vaccination. The source is a man younger than 35 who received the YFV17D yellow fever vaccine.

This chain joins TRBV5-4 and TRBJ1-1; TRBD1 might be the D (5 bases). From germline, CDR1 is SGHNT and CDR2 YYREEE (reference sequence). The V end was cut by 3 bases, the J end by 10 bases, with 16 bases between. This CDR3 spans 13 amino acids. CDR3 nucleotides: TGTGCCAGCAGCTCCCCTGACAGTATGGGAGCTTTCTTT. Encoded protein: CASSSPDSMGAFF.

This clonotype was recorded many times. V is TRBV30 and J is TRBJ2-4; TRBD2 aligns across 13 bases. This CDR3 region has 14 residues. The germline V gene has CDR1 GTSNPN and CDR2 SVGIG (reference sequence). Losses at the gene ends were 3 bases for V and 5 bases for J; bases not matched to a gene: 1. CDR3 protein: CAWRLAGGQNIQYF. The DNA for the CDR3 is TGTGCCTGGAGACTAGCGGGGGGGCAAAACATTCAGTACTTC.

This clonotype was seen repeatedly, ten times or more. The chain combines TRBV5-1 with TRBJ2-1; D may be TRBD2 (5 bases). Germline CDR1 reads SGHRS; CDR2 reads YFSETQ. The CDR3 sequence is 18 residues long. Trimming took off 0 bases at V and 0 bases at J, with 16 bases between the two ends. The CDR3, as DNA: TGCGCCAGCAGCTTGGCCATACAGCGGAGACGCTCCTACAATGAGCAGTTCTTC. It encodes CASSLAIQRRRSYNEQFF. Full variable domain (rest looked up from reference TRBV5-1 and TRBJ2-1): KAGVTQTPRYLIKTRGQQVTLSCSPISGHRSVSWYQQTPGQGLQFLFEYFSETQRNKGNFPGRFSGRQFSNSRSEMNVSTLELGDSALYLCASSLAIQRRRSYNEQFFGPGTRLTVL.

This clonotype appeared many times. The rearrangement joins TRBV20-1 to TRBJ2-5; D uncertain. Germline lookup yields CDR1 DFQATT and CDR2 SNEGSKA (reference sequence). The CDR3 is 12 residues long. Trimming took off 2 bases at V and 0 bases at J, with 4 bases between the two ends. CDR3 amino acids: CSARSDQETQYF. CDR3 nucleotides: TGCAGTGCTAGATCCGACCAAGAGACCCAGTACTTC.

The V call is TRBV5-6, the J call TRBJ1-5, with a tentative D call TRBD1 (5 bases). The V gene's germline CDR1 is SGHDT and CDR2 YYEEEE. V lost 4 bases to trimming and J lost 2 bases, with 13 bases between them. The length of the CDR3 is 15 residues. The CDR3 DNA reads as TGTGCCAGCAGCCCCCGGGGGTGGGGCAATCAGCCCCAGCATTTT. It encodes CASSPRGWGNQPQHF.

This clonotype showed up many times. The chain employs TRBV2 and TRBJ2-7, with 10 bases matching TRBD1. The V gene's germline CDR1 is SNHLY and CDR2 FYNNEI. The trim removed 6 bases at V and 4 bases at J, leaving 3 bases unmatched. The CDR3 runs to 13 residues. CDR3 sequence: CASRGTGVYEQYF. DNA of the CDR3: TGTGCCAGCAGGGGGACAGGGGTTTACGAGCAGTACTTC.

This clonotype was recorded at least ten times. The J gene is TRBJ2-5, the V gene TRBV5-1, with D possibly matching TRBD1 (5 bases). Germline CDR1 reads SGHRS; CDR2 reads YFSETQ. This CDR3 has 16 residues. The V end lost 4 bases, the J end lost 4 bases, and 20 bases lay between the germline ends. The CDR3 sequence is CASSLIPQTQGETQYF. CDR3 nucleotides: TGCGCCAGCAGCCTCATTCCACAAACCCAGGGAGAGACCCAGTACTTC.

This clonotype has ten or more counts. The DNA for the CDR3 is TGCAGCGTCCAGGGCACAGATACGCAGTATTTT. Its translation is CSVQGTDTQYF. The chain uses TRBV29-1 and TRBJ2-3; D unresolved. The germline V gene has CDR1 SQVTM and CDR2 ANQGSEA. This CDR3 has 11 amino acids. With 6 bases removed from V and 1 base from J, the gap between germline ends came to 5 bases.

This clonotype has ten or more counts. The chain recombines TRBV11-2 with TRBJ2-7; TRBD1 agrees at 7 bases. CDR3 length: 12 residues. Germline-derived CDR1 and CDR2 are SGHAT and FQNNGV. Unmatched junction bases numbered 6, after V lost 5 bases and J lost 8 bases. The DNA of the CDR3 is TGTGCCAGCAGCCTCGACAGGGTGAAGCAGTACGTC. Amino acid sequence: CASSLDRVKQYV.

The sample holds many counts of this clonotype. The rearrangement uses TRBV6-5 and TRBJ1-4; maybe TRBD1 (5 bases). With 2 bases removed from V and 5 bases from J, the gap between germline ends came to 12 bases. Germline loops: CDR1 MNHEY, CDR2 SVGAGI. CDR3 length: 15 residues. CDR3 sequence (DNA): TGTGCCAGCAGTTACCGACAGCTGGTAAATGAAAAACTGTTTTTT. This sequence encodes CASSYRQLVNEKLFF.

This clonotype showed up many times. The chain is built from TRBV20-1 and TRBJ2-1; D unresolved. Germline CDR1 reads DFQATT; CDR2 reads SNEGSKA (reference sequence). This CDR3 region has 16 residues. V was shortened by 0 bases and J by 9 bases, with 21 bases between the two germline ends. This chain's CDR3 is CSARDPRGPHTFEQFF. CDR3 nucleotide sequence: TGCAGTGCTAGAGACCCGCGTGGGCCCCACACATTTGAGCAGTTCTTC.

This clonotype was seen many times. The rearrangement joins TRBV6-5 to TRBJ2-1, with 10 bases aligning to TRBD2. The CDR3 contains 16 residues. Germline loops: CDR1 MNHEY, CDR2 SVGAGI. Trimming cost V 4 bases and J 0 bases; bases outside gene matches: 3. Here the CDR3 reads CASSWLAGASYNEQFF. CDR3 sequence (DNA): TGTGCCAGCAGTTGGCTAGCGGGGGCCTCCTACAATGAGCAGTTCTTC.

This clonotype appeared many times. V and J are TRBV6-5 and TRBJ2-1; TRBD1 agrees at 9 bases. Per germline, CDR1 MNHEY and CDR2 SVGAGI. This CDR3 region has 13 residues. V was pared by 3 bases and J by 11 bases, with 5 bases of the junction left unmatched. CDR3 coding DNA: TGTGCCAGCAGTTATCAAACAGGGGGCCAGCAGTTCTTC. Translating it yields CASSYQTGGQQFF.

This clonotype was recorded at least ten times. This chain uses TRBV4-1 with TRBJ1-6; TRBD1 matches at 12 bases. The CDR3 is 18 residues long. Germline V gene sequence: CDR1 MGHRA, CDR2 YSYEKL. With 1 base clipped from V and 2 bases from J, the junction kept 3 bases outside the gene matches. The CDR3 sequence: CASSQAGTGGAYNSPLHF. Written as DNA, the CDR3 is TGCGCCAGCAGCCAAGCCGGGACAGGGGGCGCCTATAATTCACCCCTCCACTTT.

This clonotype showed up many times. This sequence joins TRBV7-2 and TRBJ2-1; TRBD1 matches 7 bases. V lost 3 bases to trimming and J lost 1 base; unmatched junction nucleotides: 0. The CDR3 covers 14 residues. Germline CDR1 and CDR2: SGHTA and FQGNSA. DNA of the CDR3: TGTGCCAGCAGCTTGGGACAGTCCTACAATGAGCAGTTCTTC. Its protein product is CASSLGQSYNEQFF.

This clonotype was counted at least ten times. The CDR3 here is CASSQPSGGRVTQYF. The CDR3 DNA is TGCGCCAGCAGCCAACCTAGCGGGGGTCGGGTTACGCAGTATTTT. The V call is TRBV4-3, the J call TRBJ2-3, with 10 bases that match TRBD2. Germline V gene data show CDR1 as LGHNA and CDR2 as YSLEER. The trim removed 2 bases at V and 8 bases at J, leaving 7 bases unmatched. The length of the CDR3 is 15 residues.

This clonotype has a count of ten or more. The chain couples TRBV2 to TRBJ2-2; D not certain. The germline V and J ends were trimmed by 9 bases and 3 bases, with 5 bases remaining between them. The CDR3 is 11 amino acids. The germline V gene has CDR1 SNHLY and CDR2 FYNNEI. This CDR3 reads CASTDTGELFF. The CDR3 bases are TGTGCCAGTACGGACACCGGGGAGCTGTTTTTT.

This clonotype was seen ten or more times. The chain couples TRBV7-3 to TRBJ2-1, with 8 bases aligning to TRBD2. CDR1 is SGHTA and CDR2 is FQGTGA in the germline V gene. The V segment lost 5 bases and the J segment 6 bases; nucleotides outside the gene matches: 9. This CDR3 has 15 residues. In nucleotides, the CDR3 is TGTGCCAGCAGCCCCCTCGGGGGGGACGCCAATGAGCAGTTCTTC. It is translated as CASSPLGGDANEQFF.

The chain combines TRBV5-1 with TRBJ2-7; D may be TRBD2 (5 bases). There are 15 residues in the CDR3. Trimming shortened V by 2 bases and J by 7 bases, and 19 bases separated the two germline ends. Germline assignment: CDR1 SGHRS and CDR2 YFSETQ. Here the CDR3 reads CASSFNQPGNGEQYF. The DNA for the CDR3 is TGCGCCAGCAGCTTCAACCAACCGGGGAATGGAGAGCAGTACTTC.

This clonotype was seen many times. The chain combines TRBV6-6 with TRBJ2-3; either TRBD1 or TRBD2 may fit D (5 bases each). Deletions cut 4 bases from V and 9 bases from J, with 11 bases between. The CDR3 covers 12 residues. The V gene's germline CDR1 is MNHNY and CDR2 SVGAGI (reference sequence). This CDR3 is CASSLQGRTQYF. DNA of the CDR3: TGTGCCAGCAGTTTGCAGGGACGCACGCAGTATTTT.

This clonotype has at least ten counts. The rearrangement links TRBV2 to TRBJ2-1; no clear D. This CDR3 is 13 amino acids long. V lost 1 base and J lost 10, with 11 bases in between. Germline V lookup: CDR1 SNHLY, CDR2 FYNNEI. The CDR3 nucleotides read TGTGCCAGCAGTGAAGAGACGGGCCGCGAGCAGTTCTTC. Translation gives CASSEETGREQFF.

In its sample, this clonotype was seen many times. The chain recombines TRBV27 with TRBJ1-1; the D is unclear. CDR3 size: 15 residues. Germline CDR1 reads MNHEY; CDR2 reads SMNVEV (reference sequence). Deletions cut 6 bases from V and 1 base from J, with 15 bases between. The CDR3 bases are TGTGCCAGCAGGAGGGAAGGTCACGCGAACACTGAAGCTTTCTTT. Protein sequence: CASRREGHANTEAFF.

There are many counts of this clonotype. J is TRBJ2-2 and V is TRBV6-5; TRBD1 or TRBD2 may be the D gene (5 bases each). This CDR3 has 13 amino acids. V lost 6 bases to trimming and J lost 6 bases, with 11 bases between them. Germline values: CDR1 MNHEY, CDR2 SVGAGI. The CDR3 reads CASRRGEAGELFF. The CDR3 DNA sequence: TGTGCCAGCAGGAGGGGCGAAGCCGGGGAGCTGTTTTTT.

In its sample, this clonotype was seen a few times. The rearrangement uses TRBV29-1 and TRBJ2-2; D is possibly TRBD1 (8 bases). The CDR3 loop spans 13 amino acids. The V end was cut by 2 bases, the J end by 8 bases, with 12 bases between. The germline V gene has CDR1 SQVTM and CDR2 ANQGSEA. For the CDR3, the DNA is TGCAGCGTTGAAACAGGGGGGGCGGGGGAGCTGTTTTTT. Protein: CSVETGGAGELFF.

This clonotype was seen repeatedly, ten times or more. The chain links TRBV29-1 to TRBJ2-3, with unresolved D. Per the germline V gene, CDR1 is SQVTM and CDR2 is ANQGSEA. V was pared by 4 bases and J by 3 bases, with 8 bases between. This CDR3 has 12 amino acids. CDR3: CSVVGGTDTQYF. CDR3 sequence (DNA): TGCAGCGTTGTTGGTGGTACAGATACGCAGTATTTT.

There are many counts of this clonotype. This rearrangement joins TRBV5-1 to TRBJ1-6; a possible D gene is TRBD1 (6 bases). This CDR3 comprises 15 residues. Trimming pared 2 bases from V and 6 bases from J, leaving 12 bases between. The germline V gene has CDR1 SGHRS and CDR2 YFSETQ. The CDR3 region has the DNA TGCGCCAGCAGCTTTAGGGAACAGGGTAATTCACCCCTCCACTTT. Residues: CASSFREQGNSPLHF.

This clonotype was counted between two and nine times. This chain uses TRBV10-3 with TRBJ2-7, with D uncertain. CDR1 is ENHRY, CDR2 SYGVKD, per germline. Deletions cut 10 bases from V and 2 bases from J, with 9 bases between. The CDR3 is 11 amino acids. The DNA of the CDR3 is TGTGCCACCGGAGACGCCTACGAGCAGTACTTC. It encodes CATGDAYEQYF.